These 30 T cell receptor beta chains originate from one sample sequenced in a study of blood T cells in healthy people across ages. PCR was performed a second time for about 7 to 12 cycles using a sample-barcoded 5' primer and a J-beta primer mix. One entry per CDR3 protein, called by TCRdb with MiXCR from the 5' RACE reads. The repertoire holds 630,000 or so distinct CDR3 sequences, with approximately 30% as singletons. Source material: blood. The receptors were sampled from an elderly woman in good health.

This clonotype has a handful of counts. The rearrangement uses TRBV2 and TRBJ1-2; 7 bases are a match to TRBD1. The CDR3 spans 13 residues. V dropped 6 bases and J dropped 4; count of bases not matched to a gene: 5. Germline V gene data show CDR1 as SNHLY and CDR2 as FYNNEI. CDR3 residues: CASSWDSRYGYTF. The CDR3 bases are TGTGCCAGCAGCTGGGACAGCCGCTATGGCTACACCTTC. Looking up the rest from reference TRBV2 and TRBJ1-2 gives the full variable domain: EPEVTQTPSHQVTQMGQEVILRCVPISNHLYFYWYRQILGQKVEFLVSFYNNEISEKSEIFDDQFSVERPDGSNFTLKIRSTKLEDSAMYFCASSWDSRYGYTFGSGTRLTVV.

CDR3 loop: CASSSDSSGSYEQYF. CDR3 coding DNA: TGTGCCAGCAGTTCAGACTCCTCAGGAAGCTACGAGCAGTACTTC. The chain has TRBV27 and TRBJ2-7; D gene ambiguous. Between the trimmed V and J ends, which lost 4 bases and 3 bases, there was a span of 16 bases. Germline V gives CDR1 MNHEY, CDR2 SMNVEV (reference sequence). This CDR3 has 15 amino acids.

The rearrangement uses TRBV3-1 and TRBJ1-1; tentative D call: TRBD1 (5 bases). V shed 4 bases and J shed 4 bases, with 13 bases lying between them. The length of the CDR3 is 14 residues. Per germline, CDR1 LGHDT and CDR2 YNNKEL (reference sequence). The CDR3 bases are TGTGCCAGCAGCCTAATCCCAGGGCTCACTGAAGCTTTCTTT. Amino acid sequence: CASSLIPGLTEAFF.

Comment on this clonotype: A much more abundant neighbour one base away suggests this may be a read error. The V call is TRBV20-1, the J call TRBJ2-5, with 8 bases fitting TRBD1. The J call is doubtful: the DNA matches TRBJ2-7 better. The germline V gene encodes CDR1 DFQATT and CDR2 SNEGSKA (reference sequence). This CDR3 spans 15 amino acids. The CDR3 nucleotides read TGCAGTGCTGGTTCCCCCGGGACAGGCTCCGACGAGCAGTACTTC. Protein sequence: CSAGSPGTGSDEQYF.

The V and J genes are TRBV27 and TRBJ2-3, with 8 bases lining up with TRBD1. The CDR3 contains 15 residues. CDR1 is MNHEY, CDR2 SMNVEV, per germline (reference sequence). With 6 bases clipped from V and 3 bases from J, the junction kept 8 bases outside the gene matches. The DNA of the CDR3 is TGTGCCAGCAGCTGGGCAGGGGGCCGGACAGATACGCAGTATTTT. Translation: CASSWAGGRTDTQYF.

This clonotype was found a few times. This rearrangement joins TRBV6-5 to TRBJ1-3; tentative D call: TRBD1 (6 bases). The CDR3 extends over 16 amino acids. Germline-derived CDR1 and CDR2 are MNHEY and SVGAGI. V lost 5 bases and J 0 bases, leaving 14 bases between the germline ends. CDR3 DNA sequence: TGTGCCAGCAGTCGCTCCAGGGGACGCTCTGGAAACACCATATATTTT. Translation gives CASSRSRGRSGNTIYF.

This chain joins TRBV5-6 and TRBJ2-2, with 7 nucleotides matching TRBD1. Germline V gene data show CDR1 as SGHDT and CDR2 as YYEEEE. The CDR3 consists of 18 residues. With V trimmed by 4 bases and J by 3 bases, 15 bases remained unmatched. CDR3 coding DNA: TGTGCCAGCAGCCGGCTGAAGGGACGGGACAGCCACACCGGGGAGCTGTTTTTT. It yields the protein CASSRLKGRDSHTGELFF.

As for this clonotype: A much larger clone sits a single nucleotide away, making a read error possible. The rearrangement links TRBV30 to TRBJ2-3, with D maybe TRBD1 (6 bases). The CDR3 length is 12 residues. Germline assignment: CDR1 GTSNPN and CDR2 SVGIG (reference sequence). Written as DNA, the CDR3 is TGTGCCTGGAGTGTACAGGGAGATGCGCAGTATTTT. Amino acids: CAWSVQGDAQYF.

There are many counts of this clonotype. This chain connects TRBV11-2 to TRBJ2-3; 7 bases are shared with TRBD1. After removal of 1 base from V and 0 bases from J, the junction contained 1 base not matched to a gene. Germline lookup yields CDR1 SGHAT and CDR2 FQNNGV. The CDR3 length is 15 residues. The CDR3 DNA sequence: TGTGCCAGCAGCTTAGGGGACAGAAGCACAGATACGCAGTATTTT. As protein: CASSLGDRSTDTQYF.

This clonotype came up many times. This chain connects TRBV9 to TRBJ2-1; TRBD2 might be the D (6 bases). V lost 0 bases and J 0 bases, leaving 10 bases between the germline ends. The germline gives CDR1 SGDLS, CDR2 YYNGEE. The CDR3 has 16 amino acids. The CDR3 spells CASSVAGVSSYNEQFF. Written as DNA, the CDR3 is TGTGCCAGCAGCGTAGCGGGGGTAAGCTCCTACAATGAGCAGTTCTTC.

This clonotype was picked up a small number of times. The rearrangement joins TRBV4-2 to TRBJ2-7; TRBD2 matches 8 bases. This CDR3 has 16 amino acids. V dropped 0 bases and J dropped 3; count of bases not matched to a gene: 7. Germline V gene data show CDR1 as LGHNA and CDR2 as YNFKEQ. The CDR3 sequence is CASSQEGAGDFYEQYF. The CDR3 nucleotides are TGTGCCAGCAGCCAAGAGGGAGCGGGGGATTTCTACGAGCAGTACTTC.

This clonotype has just a few counts. This may arise from a read error, as a much more abundant clone is one base away. The rearrangement links TRBV5-1 to TRBJ2-5; no definite D call. CDR1 and CDR2 (germline): SGHRS, YFSETQ. This CDR3 contains 14 residues. The CDR3 DNA is TGCGCCAGCAGCTTGTTAGGGTTACAAGGGACCCAGTACTTC. It yields the protein CASSLLGLQGTQYF.

This clonotype was observed a handful of times. A much larger clone sits a single nucleotide away, making a read error possible. V and J are TRBV20-1 and TRBJ2-1, with 10 bases lining up with TRBD2. Germline V gene lookup returns CDR1 DFQATT and CDR2 SNEGSKA (reference sequence). J was trimmed by 6 bases and V by 0 bases; bases with no gene match: 11. The CDR3 has 17 amino acids. The CDR3 sequence is CSARDPLGLAASNEQFF. The DNA for the CDR3 is TGCAGTGCTAGAGATCCCCTAGGACTAGCGGCCAGCAATGAGCAGTTCTTC.

This clonotype turned up a few times. The chain employs TRBV7-2 and TRBJ2-6; weak D call: TRBD1 (7 bases). V lost 3 bases, J lost 4 bases, and 10 bases lay in between. CDR1 and CDR2 from the germline V gene are SGHTA and FQGNSA. The CDR3 runs 15 residues. The CDR3 reads CASSFRGVGANVLTF. In DNA, the CDR3 is TGTGCCAGCAGCTTCAGGGGGGTCGGGGCCAACGTCCTGACTTTC.

Turning to this clonotype: Since a much larger clone is just one base distant, this may be a read error. The chain couples TRBV27 to TRBJ1-3; TRBD1 matches at 7 bases. CDR3 size: 15 residues. The germline CDR1 and CDR2 sequences are MNHEY and SMNVEV (reference sequence). This CDR3 is CVSSLDRYSGNTIYF. The CDR3, as DNA: TGTGTCAGCAGTTTGGACAGGTACTCTGGAAACACCATATATTTT.

The gene calls are TRBV12-3 or TRBV12-4 and TRBJ2-3; D is perhaps TRBD1 (6 bases). The CDR3 contains 13 residues. The V and J ends lost 6 bases and 4 bases respectively, with 11 bases between them. The CDR3 protein is CASSMTGADTQYF. For the CDR3, the DNA is TGTGCCAGCAGCATGACAGGTGCAGATACGCAGTATTTT.

A remark on this clonotype: Without the conserved terminal phenylalanine or tryptophan, this CDR3 likely stems from a read error. The DNA is left out, because the CDR3 cannot be placed on it with certainty; the CDR3 is given as TCRdb lists it. J is TRBJ2-7 and V is TRBV7-6; the table's D call TRBD1 went unverified against the DNA. 15 amino acids form the CDR3, both terminal residues included. Germline values: CDR1 SGHVS, CDR2 FNYEAQ. CDR3 in amino acids: CASSLGQGVPPSSTS.

This clonotype was seen at least ten times. The V and J genes are TRBV6-2 or TRBV6-3 and TRBJ2-1; 13 bases map to TRBD2. In germline, CDR1 is MNHEY, CDR2 SVGEGT. The CDR3 runs 14 residues. Germline trimming cut 6 bases from V and 8 bases from J; bases unmatched to any gene: 4. The CDR3, as DNA: TGTGCCAGCAGAGGACTAGCGGGGGTAGATGAGCAGTTCTTC. Its protein product is CASRGLAGVDEQFF.

The rearrangement uses TRBV20-1 and TRBJ2-2; 7 positions agree with TRBD1. The CDR3 runs to 16 residues. V shed 6 bases and J 0 bases; nucleotides not matched to a gene: 10. Germline-derived CDR1 and CDR2 are DFQATT and SNEGSKA (reference sequence). CDR3 DNA: TGCAGTGCCGCCCTTAGGACAGGCTCGAACACCGGGGAGCTGTTTTTT. Its protein product is CSAALRTGSNTGELFF.

This clonotype occurred many times. The chain combines TRBV5-6 with TRBJ2-7; no firm D call. V was trimmed by 2 bases and J by 4 bases, leaving 10 bases between them. This CDR3 spans 13 amino acids. The germline V gene encodes CDR1 SGHDT and CDR2 YYEEEE. The CDR3 coding sequence is TGTGCCAGCAGCTTTGAAATACTATACGAGCAGTACTTC. This codes for CASSFEILYEQYF. Full variable domain (rest looked up from reference TRBV5-6 and TRBJ2-7): DAGVTQSPTHLIKTRGQQVTLRCSPKSGHDTVSWYQQALGQGPQFIFQYYEEEERQRGNFPDRFSGHQFPNYSSELNVNALLLGDSALYLCASSFEILYEQYFGPGTRLTVT.

This sequence joins TRBV7-9 and TRBJ2-3; 8 bases fit TRBD2. The junction had 7 bases not matched to a gene; V was cut back by 7 bases and J by 1 base. CDR1 is SEHNR and CDR2 is FQNEAQ in the germline V gene (reference sequence). This CDR3 has 15 residues. The CDR3 reads CASIPRGEGTDTQYF. CDR3 DNA sequence: TGTGCCAGCATCCCGCGGGGGGAGGGCACAGATACGCAGTATTTT. The complete variable domain, with remaining parts taken from reference TRBV7-9 and TRBJ2-3, reads DTGVSQNPRHKITKRGQNVTFRCDPISEHNRLYWYRQTLGQGPEFLTYFQNEAQLEKSRLLSDRFSAERPKGSFSTLEIQRTEQGDSAMYLCASIPRGEGTDTQYFGPGTRLTVL.

The chain uses TRBV5-6 and TRBJ2-3; a possible D gene is TRBD1 (6 bases). The CDR3 has 15 residues. Germline V gene data show CDR1 as SGHDT and CDR2 as YYEEEE. Trimming took off 3 bases at V and 1 base at J, with 12 bases between the two ends. The DNA of the CDR3 is TGTGCCAGCAGCTCCGGGACACCTGGCACAGATACGCAGTATTTT. It yields the protein CASSSGTPGTDTQYF.

The rearrangement links TRBV7-2 to TRBJ2-5; 8 bases agree with TRBD2. V was pared by 2 bases and J by 6 bases, with 5 bases of the junction left unmatched. Germline V CDR1 and CDR2: SGHTA, FQGNSA. CDR3 length: 14 amino acids. DNA of the CDR3: TGTGCCAGCAGCTTAATAAGCGGGGGAAAGACCCAGTACTTC. Translated, it gives CASSLISGGKTQYF.

As for this clonotype: A much larger clone lies a single base off, so this may be a read error. The gene calls are TRBV7-2 and TRBJ2-1, with TRBD2 identical over 8 bases. The CDR3 length is 16 residues. Germline CDR1 and CDR2: SGHTA and FQGNSA. DNA for the CDR3: TGTGCCGGCAGCTTAGGACGGGGGGGCCTCTACAATGAGCAGTTCTTC. Amino acid sequence: CAGSLGRGGLYNEQFF.

The CDR3 protein is CASSLGGNRGNEAFF. In DNA, the CDR3 is TGTGCCAGCAGTTTGGGGGGAAATAGAGGGAATGAAGCTTTCTTT. This chain links TRBV28 with TRBJ1-1; possible D gene TRBD1, 5 bases. Trimming pared 3 bases from V and 7 bases from J, leaving 18 bases between. Germline-derived CDR1 and CDR2 are MDHEN and SYDVKM. This CDR3 region has 15 residues.

This clonotype was observed at least ten times. This chain uses TRBV6-1 with TRBJ2-1, with 8 bases identical to TRBD1. Germline V gene sequence: CDR1 MNHNS, CDR2 SASEGT. V lost 6 bases to trimming and J lost 4 bases; unmatched junction nucleotides: 11. CDR3 length equals 16 residues. CDR3 protein: CASSGKQGGRYNEQFF. The CDR3 region has the DNA TGTGCCAGCAGCGGAAAACAGGGGGGACGGTACAATGAGCAGTTCTTC.

Notes on this clonotype: A much larger clone is a single base away; this may be a read error. The missing conserved phenylalanine or tryptophan at the end of this CDR3 makes a read error likely. CDR3 nucleotides: TGTGCCAGCAGCGTAGGGGGGGGTAGCACAGATACGCAGTATTGT. Its translation is CASSVGGGSTDTQYC. V usage is TRBV9 and J usage is TRBJ2-3, with 7 bases that match TRBD2. Germline V gene lookup returns CDR1 SGDLS and CDR2 YYNGEE. Trimming cost V 0 bases and J 0 bases; bases outside gene matches: 1. CDR3 length equals 15 residues.

Ten or more counts support this clonotype. The chain is built from TRBV3-1 and TRBJ2-3, with 7 bases aligning to TRBD1. CDR1 is LGHDT and CDR2 is YNNKEL in the germline V gene (reference sequence). J was trimmed by 3 bases and V by 3 bases; bases with no gene match: 12. This CDR3 contains 17 residues. The DNA for the CDR3 is TGTGCCAGCAGCCAGCCCGCTCACAGGGGCCCTACAGATACGCAGTATTTT. Translating gives CASSQPAHRGPTDTQYF.

J is TRBJ2-5 and V is TRBV11-2, with D possibly being TRBD2 (6 bases). V gave up 4 bases and J gave up 5 bases, with 17 bases separating them. The CDR3 has 15 residues. Germline lookup yields CDR1 SGHAT and CDR2 FQNNGV. CDR3 sequence: CASSYQLGLRETQYF. CDR3 DNA sequence: TGTGCCAGCAGCTATCAACTGGGACTTCGGGAGACCCAGTACTTC.

In its sample, this clonotype was seen many times. CDR3 DNA: TGTGCCAGCAGCTCGGAAGGGGCGGGGGAGCAGTACTTC. It specifies CASSSEGAGEQYF. The V call is TRBV5-6, the J call TRBJ2-7, with D perhaps matching TRBD2 (6 bases). The CDR3 is 13 residues long. From germline, CDR1 is SGHDT and CDR2 YYEEEE. V lost 3 bases, J lost 7 bases, and 14 bases lay in between.